This T cell receptor beta chain was documented in a study of blood T cell repertoires in COVID-19. As handled by the study authors: Scientists estimated how many nucleated cells there were by amplifying reference gene primers. Produced via immunoSEQ multiplex PCR; TCRdb's table is partial and in-frame only. V, J and clone size derive from that table, while D and trimming were established from the DNA sequence. The sample lists about 400,000 clones; 86% were seen once. This CDR3 contains 14 residues. Germline CDR1 reads GTSNPN; CDR2 reads SVGIG (reference sequence). V lost 3 bases to trimming and J lost 4 bases; unmatched junction nucleotides: 7.

Sample: peripheral blood. This sequence joins TRBV30 and TRBJ1-1; 8 positions match TRBD1. The TCR was taken from a woman between 25 and 40 years old with active or convalescent COVID-19. CDR3 in amino acids: CAWSVGQVGTEAFF. In DNA form, the CDR3 reads TGTGCCTGGAGCGTGGGACAGGTGGGCACTGAAGCTTTCTTT.